This T cell receptor (beta chain) was identified in a study of vaccination and CD4 T cells after COVID-19. Study context: Convalescent study patients returned SARS-CoV-2 positive nasal swab PCR results, with 8 to 10 mild cases and one severe. Spike peptides, overlapping and drawn from SARS-CoV-2, HCoV-NL63, HCoV-OC43 and HCoV-229E, were used to stimulate cells.

Notes on this clonotype: What it binds is not known. Germline and junction disagree at one end, which may indicate a read error.

As to treatment: roughly 10-day PBMC culture with coronavirus spike peptide pools or control peptides (ViraFEST assay). Per well, approximately 2 million PBMCs were cultured in the presence of approximately 9 IU/ml IL-2 and approximately 9.4 ug/ml peptide pools. Cultured CD4+ T-cell DNA underwent Oncomine TCR Beta short-read sequencing. The source of extracted genomic DNA was cultured CD4+ T cells. TCRdb reprocessed the PCR reads via MiXCR and lists one record per CDR3 protein. The sample has about 11,000 distinct CDR3 sequences; 40% to 50% are singletons. The V gene's germline CDR1 is MDHEN and CDR2 SYDVKM. CDR3 size: 11 residues.

The chain has TRBV28 and TRBJ1-1; the D is unclear. This sequence was found in a human donor who had recovered from COVID-19. Sequenced: CD4+ T cells from blood, cultured in vitro. The CDR3, as DNA: TGTGCCAGCAGATTACCCTCCGGGTTGCTCTTT. Translated, it gives CASRLPSGLLF.